Listed below are T cell receptor beta chains from one sample, sequenced in a study of cytomegalovirus exposure and HLA in healthy donors. The protocol was immunoSEQ multiplex PCR, while the TCRdb copy is restricted to in-frame clones and leaves out a portion. The sample has approximately 170,000 clones, 85% seen once. Input material: PBMCs. These TCRs come from a man aged 25-45 years in good health and CMV-seropositive. The CDR3 runs from the conserved cysteine through the conserved F or W. D genes are given only for firm matches. Clone size is stated in some rows and not others, as once, few, many or a class when expanded.

J: TRBJ2-3
D: NA
size: NA
V: TRBV27
DNA: TGTGCCAGCAGTTTAACCACCCTTCGGACAGATACGCAGTATTTT
CDR3: CASSLTTLRTDTQYF

J: TRBJ1-2
D: TRBD1
size: NA
V: TRBV11-2
DNA: TGTGCCAGCAGCCCACAGGGGGCGAACTATGGCTACACCTTC
CDR3: CASSPQGANYGYTF

J: TRBJ1-1
D: NA
size: NA
V: TRBV28
DNA: TGTGCCAGCAGTTTCTTTGGGGTAGGGACTGGAGCTTTCTTT
CDR3: CASSFFGVGTGAFF

J: TRBJ2-3
D: TRBD2
size: NA
V: TRBV7-3
DNA: TGTGCCAGCAGCTTAGGGGGGAGGGCCCTGGATACGCAGTATTTT
CDR3: CASSLGGRALDTQYF

J: TRBJ2-1
D: NA
size: NA
V: TRBV2
DNA: TGTGCCAGCGGGGCTAAATCACTTTACAATGAGCAGTTCTTC
CDR3: CASGAKSLYNEQFF

J: TRBJ2-2
D: NA
size: NA
V: TRBV5-1
DNA: TGCGCCAGCAGCTTCCATCAGGACACCGGGGAGCTGTTTTTT
CDR3: CASSFHQDTGELFF

J: TRBJ2-2
D: TRBD2
size: NA
V: TRBV14
DNA: TGTGCCAGCAGCCTCCAGCGGGGCTCCGGGGAGCTGTTTTTT
CDR3: CASSLQRGSGELFF

J: TRBJ1-2
D: TRBD1
size: NA
V: TRBV7-2
DNA: TGTGCCAGCAGCCCACAGGGGTACTATGGCTACACCTTC
CDR3: CASSPQGYYGYTF

J: TRBJ2-5
D: TRBD2
size: NA
V: TRBV12-5
DNA: TGTGCTAGTGGTTTCGCGGGAGGCCAAGAGACCCAGTACTTC
CDR3: CASGFAGGQETQYF

J: TRBJ2-2
D: TRBD2
size: NA
V: TRBV7-9
DNA: TGTGCCAGCGTAAGACTAGCGGAAAACACCGGGGAGCTGTTTTTT
CDR3: CASVRLAENTGELFF

J: TRBJ1-1
D: NA
size: NA
V: TRBV7-9
DNA: TGTGCCAGCATCGAACAGGGATCTTTGAACACTGAAGCTTTCTTT
CDR3: CASIEQGSLNTEAFF

J: TRBJ2-4
D: NA
size: NA
V: TRBV18
DNA: TGTGCCAGCTCAACTGGGGGGAACATTCAGTACTTC
CDR3: CASSTGGNIQYF

J: TRBJ1-1
D: TRBD1
size: NA
V: TRBV19
DNA: TGTGCCAGTAGTATACAGGGGGTGAACACTGAAGCTTTCTTT
CDR3: CASSIQGVNTEAFF

J: TRBJ2-3
D: NA
size: NA
V: TRBV5-1
DNA: TGCGCCAGCAGCTTGGGTAAGCGGTTTCCCGGAAACACAGATACGCAGTATTTT
CDR3: CASSLGKRFPGNTDTQYF

J: TRBJ1-1
D: TRBD1
size: NA
V: TRBV27
DNA: TGTGCCAGCGGCCTGGGACAGATGACTGAAGCTTTCTTT
CDR3: CASGLGQMTEAFF

J: TRBJ1-1
D: NA
size: few
V: TRBV28
DNA: TGTGCCAGCAGTCGGTACACTGAAGCTTTCTTT
CDR3: CASSRYTEAFF

J: TRBJ1-4
D: NA
size: NA
V: TRBV7-9
DNA: TGTTCCAGCAGCTTAGCGGGCAGGACACAAAGGGAAAAACTGTTTTTT
CDR3: CSSSLAGRTQREKLFF

J: TRBJ2-1
D: TRBD2
size: NA
V: TRBV7-8
DNA: TGTGCCAGCAGCTTAGATAGGGGAGCGGGAGGCTACTACAATGAGCAGTTCTTC
CDR3: CASSLDRGAGGYYNEQFF

J: TRBJ1-1
D: NA
size: NA
V: TRBV11-2
DNA: TGTGCCAGCAGCTTATTTTCGTTTCCGGCTGAAGCTTTCTTT
CDR3: CASSLFSFPAEAFF

J: TRBJ1-4
D: TRBD1
size: NA
V: TRBV2
DNA: TGTGCCAGCAGGGAGGACAGGGCAACTAATGAAAAACTGTTTTTT
CDR3: CASREDRATNEKLFF

J: TRBJ2-1
D: TRBD1
size: once
V: TRBV18
DNA: TGTGCCAGCTCACCCCATACGAGGACAGGCCCGTTCTTC
CDR3: CASSPHTRTGPFF

J: TRBJ2-2
D: NA
size: NA
V: TRBV5-1
DNA: TGCGCCAGCAGCTTGTTCAGGGGATCGAACACCGGGGAGCTGTTTTTT
CDR3: CASSLFRGSNTGELFF

J: TRBJ2-1
D: TRBD2
size: NA
V: TRBV11-3
DNA: TGTGCCAGCAGCCGAAGTAGCGGGGCCTACAATGAGCAGTTCTTC
CDR3: CASSRSSGAYNEQFF

J: TRBJ2-3
D: NA
size: NA
V: TRBV4-1
DNA: TGCGCCAGCAGCCACCCCTCAGGGGGGAGCACAGATACGCAGTATTTT
CDR3: CASSHPSGGSTDTQYF

J: TRBJ1-1
D: TRBD1
size: NA
V: TRBV27
DNA: TGTGCCAGCAGTTTATCGCTCGGGGACAGCAAGAACACTGAAGCTTTCTTT
CDR3: CASSLSLGDSKNTEAFF

J: TRBJ2-1
D: TRBD2
size: NA
V: TRBV18
DNA: TGTGCCAGCTCGCCGACTAGCGGCGACTACAATGAGCAGTTCTTC
CDR3: CASSPTSGDYNEQFF

J: TRBJ1-6
D: TRBD1
size: NA
V: TRBV5-6
DNA: TGTGCCAGCAGCTTCCGGGACAGCAATTCACCCCTCCACTTT
CDR3: CASSFRDSNSPLHF

J: TRBJ2-1
D: NA
size: NA
V: TRBV18
DNA: TGTGCCAGCTCACCGCAGGGAATCTCCCCTGAGCAGTTCTTC
CDR3: CASSPQGISPEQFF

J: TRBJ2-1
D: TRBD2
size: few
V: TRBV4-1
DNA: TGCGCCAGCAGCGGACTAGCGGGAGGAAACCGCTACAATGAGCAGTTCTTC
CDR3: CASSGLAGGNRYNEQFF

J: TRBJ1-1
D: NA
size: few
V: TRBV27
DNA: TGTGCCAGCAGTTTCATGTTGAACACTGAAGCTTTCTTT
CDR3: CASSFMLNTEAFF

J: TRBJ2-1
D: NA
size: NA
V: TRBV2
DNA: TGTGCCAGCAGTCGAAGTACAGGGAGCTCCTACAATGAGCAGTTCTTC
CDR3: CASSRSTGSSYNEQFF

J: TRBJ2-7
D: TRBD2
size: NA
V: TRBV7-9
DNA: TGTTCCAGCGGGGGCTATCGGGAGCAGTACTTC
CDR3: CSSGGYREQYF

J: TRBJ2-3
D: NA
size: NA
V: TRBV5-5
DNA: TGTGCCAGCAGCTTCGGGGGCACAGATACGCAGTATTTT
CDR3: CASSFGGTDTQYF

J: TRBJ1-3
D: TRBD1
size: NA
V: TRBV19
DNA: TGTGCCAGTTATCCAGGGGGCTCTGGAAACACCATATATTTT
CDR3: CASYPGGSGNTIYF

J: TRBJ1-4
D: NA
size: NA
V: TRBV29-1
DNA: TGCAGCGTTGGGTCGGGGGTTCGGGAAAAACTGTTTTTT
CDR3: CSVGSGVREKLFF

J: TRBJ1-5
D: TRBD1
size: NA
V: TRBV7-8
DNA: TGTGCCAGCAGCTTCACAGGGGACCAGCCCCAGCATTTT
CDR3: CASSFTGDQPQHF

J: TRBJ2-1
D: NA
size: NA
V: TRBV15
DNA: TGTGCCACCAGCAGCGCCCTTAGCGCGCAGTTCTTC
CDR3: CATSSALSAQFF

J: TRBJ1-2
D: NA
size: NA
V: TRBV7-9
DNA: TGTGCCAGCATTCCAAAGGACAGCTACTATGGCTACACCTTC
CDR3: CASIPKDSYYGYTF

J: TRBJ2-2
D: NA
size: NA
V: TRBV6-5
DNA: TGTGCCAGCAAGGACTCGAACACCGGGGAGCTGTTTTTT
CDR3: CASKDSNTGELFF

J: TRBJ2-7
D: NA
size: NA
V: TRBV7-2
DNA: TGTGCCAGCAGCTTAGAGAACAGCTACGAGCAGTACTTC
CDR3: CASSLENSYEQYF

J: TRBJ2-3
D: TRBD1
size: NA
V: TRBV4-2
DNA: TGTGCCAGCAGCCAAGGGGACAGGGGGCTTGTAGATACGCAGTATTTT
CDR3: CASSQGDRGLVDTQYF

J: TRBJ1-2
D: NA
size: NA
V: TRBV19
DNA: TGTGCCATCGGAACTATTTGGGGCTACACCTTC
CDR3: CAIGTIWGYTF

J: TRBJ2-5
D: TRBD2
size: NA
V: TRBV4-3
DNA: TGCGCCAGCAGCCAAACGAGGGAGGGACCACTCACCCAGTACTTC
CDR3: CASSQTREGPLTQYF

J: TRBJ2-6
D: TRBD1
size: NA
V: TRBV7-2
DNA: TGTGCCAGCAGCTGGGACAGCACCTCTGGGGCCAACGTCCTGACTTTC
CDR3: CASSWDSTSGANVLTF

J: TRBJ1-1
D: NA
size: NA
V: TRBV7-2
DNA: TGTGCCAGCAGCTTACGGGGGATTGGCACTGAAGCTTTCTTT
CDR3: CASSLRGIGTEAFF

J: TRBJ2-5
D: TRBD2
size: NA
V: TRBV19
DNA: TGTGCCAGTAGTATGACTAGCGGGGACCAAGAGACCCAGTACTTC
CDR3: CASSMTSGDQETQYF

J: TRBJ2-3
D: TRBD1
size: NA
V: TRBV11-3
DNA: TGTGCCAGCAGACCGGGACAGGGGAAACGCACAGATACGCAGTATTTT
CDR3: CASRPGQGKRTDTQYF

J: TRBJ2-1
D: TRBD2
size: NA
V: TRBV9
DNA: TGTGCCAGCAGCTCGAGCGGGAGTTCCTACAATGAGCAGTTCTTC
CDR3: CASSSSGSSYNEQFF

J: TRBJ2-1
D: TRBD2
size: NA
V: TRBV4-3
DNA: TGCGCCAGCAGCCAAGATTCTAGCGGGAGGCGTCCCTACAATGAGCAGTTCTTC
CDR3: CASSQDSSGRRPYNEQFF

J: TRBJ2-7
D: TRBD2
size: NA
V: TRBV18
DNA: TGTGCCAGCTCACCTCCTAGCGGGAGAACCCGCTCCTACGAGCAGTACTTC
CDR3: CASSPPSGRTRSYEQYF

J: TRBJ1-2
D: NA
size: NA
V: TRBV29-1
DNA: TGCAGCGTTGAGGCGGGCCCCGATGGCTACACCTTC
CDR3: CSVEAGPDGYTF

J: TRBJ1-2
D: TRBD1
size: NA
V: TRBV29-1
DNA: TGCAGCGTTAACAGGGGGAACTATGGCTACACCTTC
CDR3: CSVNRGNYGYTF

J: TRBJ1-6
D: NA
size: NA
V: TRBV5-6
DNA: TGTGCCAGCTCTTTATTCCAGGGCATTAATTCACCCCTCCACTTT
CDR3: CASSLFQGINSPLHF

J: TRBJ2-6
D: NA
size: NA
V: TRBV7-3
DNA: TGTGCCAGCAGTTCCTTCTCTGGGGCCAACGTCCTGACTTTC
CDR3: CASSSFSGANVLTF

J: TRBJ1-1
D: NA
size: NA
V: TRBV11-3
DNA: TGTGCCAGCAGCTTAGTTGCGGGAGGGGGCACTGAAGCTTTCTTT
CDR3: CASSLVAGGGTEAFF